This entry lists 32 T cell receptor beta chains sequenced from one sample in a study of cytomegalovirus exposure and HLA in healthy donors. The study ran its PCR with 60 Vbeta and 13 Jbeta primers. Method: immunoSEQ multiplex PCR; TCRdb's copy keeps in-frame clones and lacks some. There are 130,000 to 150,000 clones in the sample; approximately 77% occur only once, and about 5.3% lies in the top ten. The sample comprised PBMCs. Receptor source: a woman in her forties or fifties in good health and CMV-seronegative.

In regard to this clone: The junction and the germline gene differ at one end; a read error may be behind it. The V call is TRBV7-7, the J call TRBJ2-7; D call uncertain. This CDR3 region has 12 residues. Germline CDR1 is SSHAT and CDR2 is FNYEAQ (reference sequence). CDR3 nucleotide sequence: TGTGCTAGCAGCCAGATTCATGGCGAGCAGTACTTC. It yields the protein CASSQIHGEQYF.

This clone was seen only once. This sequence joins TRBV4-2 and TRBJ1-2, with 8 nucleotides matching TRBD1. The CDR3 extends over 14 amino acids. Germline trimming cut 4 bases from V and 9 bases from J; bases unmatched to any gene: 10. Germline-derived CDR1 and CDR2 are LGHNA and YNFKEQ. CDR3 in amino acids: CASSPRTGSGSYTF. CDR3 sequence (DNA): TGTGCCAGCAGCCCTCGGACAGGGAGTGGTAGCTACACCTTC.

This chain links TRBV5-6 with TRBJ1-3; 8 bases align to TRBD1. Germline V CDR1 and CDR2: SGHDT, YYEEEE. V dropped 4 bases and J dropped 4; count of bases not matched to a gene: 7. The CDR3 is 15 amino acids. This CDR3 is CASSTQGAPGNTIYF. In DNA form, the CDR3 reads TGTGCCAGCAGCACGCAGGGGGCTCCCGGAAACACCATATATTTT.

The chain uses TRBV12-5 and TRBJ2-3; D might be TRBD1 (5 bases). The CDR3 totals 16 residues. The germline V gene has CDR1 LGHNT and CDR2 FRNRAP. V gave up 5 bases and J gave up 2 bases, with 17 bases separating them. This CDR3 reads CASGPNTGYDTDTQYF. CDR3 nucleotides: TGTGCTAGTGGTCCGAACACAGGTTACGACACAGATACGCAGTATTTT.

The chain recombines TRBV4-2 with TRBJ2-1; 7 bases align to TRBD2. The CDR3 sequence is 17 residues long. Per the germline V gene, CDR1 is LGHNA and CDR2 is YNFKEQ. Trimming at V came to 1 base and at J to 4 bases, leaving 10 bases not matched to a gene. The CDR3 DNA reads as TGTGCCAGCAGCCAAGTGTACCCCCCCGGGGGGTACAATGAGCAGTTCTTC. Protein: CASSQVYPPGGYNEQFF.

This sequence joins TRBV7-8 and TRBJ2-5, with D unclear. Between the trimmed V and J ends, which lost 4 bases and 2 bases, there was a span of 2 bases. The germline V gene encodes CDR1 SGHVS and CDR2 FQNEAQ. This CDR3 is 11 amino acids long. The CDR3 region is CASSSQETQYF. The CDR3 DNA is TGTGCCAGCAGCTCACAAGAGACCCAGTACTTC.

V usage is TRBV6-5 and J usage is TRBJ1-6; possibly TRBD1 for D (5 bases). The germline V gene encodes CDR1 MNHEY and CDR2 SVGAGI. The CDR3 loop spans 14 amino acids. Trimming removed 6 bases from V and 8 bases from J, with 14 bases in between. The CDR3 DNA sequence: TGTGCCAGCAGAGACAGTATCTGGGATTCACCCCTCCACTTT. Its translation: CASRDSIWDSPLHF.

This clone has a handful of counts. CDR3 sequence: CASSDGSAGELFF. Written as DNA, the CDR3 is TGTGCCAGCAGTGACGGAAGCGCCGGGGAGCTGTTTTTT. The chain carries TRBV6-4 and TRBJ2-2; unclear D gene. The CDR3 contains 13 residues. CDR1 is MRHNA and CDR2 is SNTAGT in the germline V gene. V was shortened by 2 bases and J by 6 bases, with 7 bases between the two germline ends.

This chain uses TRBV27 with TRBJ1-6; D is perhaps TRBD1 (6 bases). The germline CDR1 and CDR2 sequences are MNHEY and SMNVEV (reference sequence). CDR3 length equals 14 residues. V lost 6 bases and J 2 bases, leaving 8 bases between the germline ends. CDR3 loop: CASRGGAYNSPLHF. In nucleotides, the CDR3 is TGTGCCAGCAGAGGGGGGGCCTATAATTCACCCCTCCACTTT.

This clone was seen once. At one end the junction does not follow the germline gene, possibly because of a read error. The V and J genes are TRBV18 and TRBJ2-7; tentatively, D is TRBD1 (6 bases). The CDR3 is 14 residues long. Germline CDR1 is KGHSH and CDR2 is LQKENI. The CDR3 coding sequence is TGTGCCAGCTCACCACGACAGGACGTATCAGCGATTAACTTC. Translation: CASSPRQDVSAINF.

The V and J genes are TRBV4-1 and TRBJ1-6, with no clear D. The CDR3 covers 12 residues. Trimming pared 5 bases from V and 7 bases from J, leaving 6 bases between. CDR1 MGHRA and CDR2 YSYEKL come from the germline V gene. The CDR3 loop is CASSGRNSPLHF. CDR3 nucleotide sequence: TGCGCCAGCAGCGGTAGAAATTCACCCCTCCACTTT.

The chain links TRBV7-2 to TRBJ1-1, with D unresolved. CDR1 SGHTA and CDR2 FQGNSA come from the germline V gene. This CDR3 is 13 amino acids long. Trimming left V 5 bases short and J 13 bases short, with 20 bases between. The CDR3 is CASSIDRGRQGFF. The CDR3 DNA reads TGTGCCAGCAGCATCGACCGGGGTAGACAAGGTTTCTTT.

This chain uses TRBV15 with TRBJ2-3; 12 bases align to TRBD1. CDR3 length: 17 amino acids. Germline V gene lookup returns CDR1 LNHNV and CDR2 YYDKDF (reference sequence). Unmatched junction bases numbered 7, after V lost 2 bases and J lost 4 bases. CDR3 bases: TGTGCCACCAGCAGAAAGCCGGGACAGGGGGCTGCAGATACGCAGTATTTT. Encoded protein: CATSRKPGQGAADTQYF.

The chain recombines TRBV5-5 with TRBJ2-1; TRBD1 might be the D (6 bases). The CDR3 has 16 amino acids. Germline loops: CDR1 SGHKS, CDR2 YYEKEE (reference sequence). Trimming removed 3 bases at V and 0 bases at J, with 13 bases between. CDR3 sequence (DNA): TGTGCCAGCAGCTCCACCCAGGGGTACTCCTACAATGAGCAGTTCTTC. This codes for CASSSTQGYSYNEQFF.

This sequence joins TRBV9 and TRBJ1-5; perhaps TRBD1 as D (6 bases). Per the germline V gene, CDR1 is SGDLS and CDR2 is YYNGEE. This CDR3 comprises 15 residues. Trimming pared 0 bases from V and 6 bases from J, leaving 13 bases between. The CDR3 protein is CASSVEGVPGQPQHF. CDR3 coding DNA: TGTGCCAGCAGCGTAGAGGGGGTTCCTGGTCAGCCCCAGCATTTT.

This chain links TRBV27 with TRBJ2-3, with 9 positions matching TRBD1. Germline-derived CDR1 and CDR2 are MNHEY and SMNVEV (reference sequence). J gave up 1 base and V 5 bases, and 7 bases lay outside the gene matches. This CDR3 is 16 amino acids long. The CDR3, as DNA: TGTGCCAGCAGTGCAAACAGGGGGCTGGGCACAGATACGCAGTATTTT. Its translation is CASSANRGLGTDTQYF.

The chain has TRBV11-2 and TRBJ2-1; D is uncertain. Trimming took 2 bases from V and 8 from J, leaving 7 bases between them. CDR3 length equals 12 residues. From germline, CDR1 is SGHAT and CDR2 FQNNGV. The CDR3 here is CASSLRVDEQFF. As DNA, the CDR3 is TGTGCCAGCAGCTTACGGGTCGATGAGCAGTTCTTC.

The gene calls are TRBV5-6 and TRBJ1-2, with a tentative D call TRBD1 (6 bases). CDR1 is SGHDT, CDR2 YYEEEE, per germline. With 0 bases removed from V and 3 bases from J, the gap between germline ends came to 9 bases. The CDR3 sequence is 14 residues long. In nucleotides, the CDR3 is TGTGCCAGCAGCTTGGATGGGGGCTACTATGGCTACACCTTC. Its translation is CASSLDGGYYGYTF. The variable domain in full, completed from reference TRBV5-6 and TRBJ1-2, reads DAGVTQSPTHLIKTRGQQVTLRCSPKSGHDTVSWYQQALGQGPQFIFQYYEEEERQRGNFPDRFSGHQFPNYSSELNVNALLLGDSALYLCASSLDGGYYGYTFGSGTRLTVV.

This CDR3 is CASSHRDRGYNSPLHF. The CDR3 DNA sequence: TGTGCCAGCTCACACCGGGACAGGGGTTATAATTCACCCCTCCACTTT. The J gene is TRBJ1-6, the V gene TRBV18; TRBD1 matches at 10 bases. Per the germline V gene, CDR1 is KGHSH and CDR2 is LQKENI. CDR3 length equals 16 residues. After removal of 4 bases from V and 4 bases from J, the junction contained 4 bases not matched to a gene.

This clone was observed a few times. This chain uses TRBV7-9 with TRBJ2-2; D perhaps matches TRBD2 (5 bases). The ends were cut back, 3 bases at V and 1 base at J, with 9 bases in the middle. CDR1 SEHNR and CDR2 FQNEAQ come from the germline V gene (reference sequence). This CDR3 spans 15 amino acids. CDR3 loop: CASSFHGGNTGELFF. DNA for the CDR3: TGTGCCAGCAGCTTTCACGGAGGGAACACCGGGGAGCTGTTTTTT. Complete variable domain (other parts from reference TRBV7-9 and TRBJ2-2): DTGVSQNPRHKITKRGQNVTFRCDPISEHNRLYWYRQTLGQGPEFLTYFQNEAQLEKSRLLSDRFSAERPKGSFSTLEIQRTEQGDSAMYLCASSFHGGNTGELFFGEGSRLTVL.

The chain joins TRBV7-8 to TRBJ1-4; 10 bases are shared with TRBD1. V shed 5 bases, J shed 8 bases, and the junction held 8 bases outside the gene matches. From germline, CDR1 is SGHVS and CDR2 FQNEAQ. The CDR3 is 15 amino acids. CDR3 coding DNA: TGTGCCAGCAGCACACCGACAGGGGGCGTCGAAAAACTGTTTTTT. Translating gives CASSTPTGGVEKLFF. The full variable domain, completed using reference TRBV7-8 and TRBJ1-4, is GAGVSQSPRYKVAKRGQDVALRCDPISGHVSLFWYQQALGQGPEFLTYFQNEAQLDKSGLPSDRFFAERPEGSVSTLKIQRTQQEDSAVYLCASSTPTGGVEKLFFGSGTQLSVL.

The chain employs TRBV30 and TRBJ2-7, with D hard to call. The germline V and J ends were trimmed by 2 bases and 1 base, with 6 bases remaining between them. Germline assignment: CDR1 GTSNPN and CDR2 SVGIG (reference sequence). The CDR3 is 12 amino acids. CDR3: CAWSRVSYEQYF. CDR3 nucleotide sequence: TGTGCCTGGAGTCGGGTATCCTACGAGCAGTACTTC.

The V gene is TRBV7-2, the J gene TRBJ2-7, with D unclear. V shed 1 base and J shed 6 bases, with 4 bases lying between them. There are 11 residues in the CDR3. Germline assignment: CDR1 SGHTA and CDR2 FQGNSA. The CDR3 sequence is CASSLGLEQYF. The DNA of the CDR3 is TGTGCCAGCAGCTTAGGGCTCGAGCAGTACTTC.

The chain has TRBV5-1 and TRBJ2-1, with 14 bases lining up with TRBD2. Losses at the gene ends were 1 base for V and 12 bases for J; bases not matched to a gene: 9. CDR1 and CDR2 (germline): SGHRS, YFSETQ. The CDR3 runs 16 residues. CDR3 in DNA: TGCGCCAGCAGCTTGCAGGGGACTAGCGGGGGACGCGGGCAGTTCTTC. Its protein product is CASSLQGTSGGRGQFF.

V usage is TRBV9 and J usage is TRBJ2-5, with D unclear. This CDR3 region has 15 residues. Trimming stripped 0 bases from V and 5 bases from J, with 14 bases between. Germline assignment: CDR1 SGDLS and CDR2 YYNGEE. CDR3 bases: TGTGCCAGCAGCGTAGCCGGTAAAACAGTGGAGACCCAGTACTTC. Protein product: CASSVAGKTVETQYF.

This clone was observed a handful of times. This chain uses TRBV5-6 with TRBJ1-1; no firm D call. V was shortened by 1 base and J by 1 base, with 8 bases between the two germline ends. The CDR3 sequence is 14 residues long. Germline lookup yields CDR1 SGHDT and CDR2 YYEEEE. This CDR3 is CASSLFLSNTEAFF. The CDR3 DNA reads as TGTGCCAGCAGCTTGTTCCTGTCGAACACTGAAGCTTTCTTT.

CDR3 residues: CAWRGRTPGNTIYF. The DNA for the CDR3 is TGTGCCTGGAGGGGCAGGACACCGGGAAACACCATATATTTT. The chain is built from TRBV30 and TRBJ1-3; tentatively, D is TRBD1 (5 bases). This CDR3 has 14 residues. Germline CDR1 is GTSNPN and CDR2 is SVGIG (reference sequence). Trimming shortened V by 3 bases and J by 4 bases, and 13 bases separated the two germline ends. The complete variable domain, with remaining parts taken from reference TRBV30 and TRBJ1-3, reads SQTIHQWPATLVQPVGSPLSLECTVEGTSNPNLYWYRQAAGRGLQLLFYSVGIGQISSEVPQNLSASRPQDRQFILSSKKLLLSDSGFYLCAWRGRTPGNTIYFGEGSWLTVV.

This clone came up a few times. The gene calls are TRBV27 and TRBJ2-3; D is uncertain. Trimming shortened V by 3 bases and J by 6 bases, and 10 bases separated the two germline ends. Germline CDR1 and CDR2: MNHEY and SMNVEV (reference sequence). This CDR3 spans 13 amino acids. As DNA, the CDR3 is TGTGCCAGCAGTTTTTTCTCGAGGGATACGCAGTATTTT. Protein product: CASSFFSRDTQYF.

This chain joins TRBV9 and TRBJ2-7, with no clear D. Germline V lookup: CDR1 SGDLS, CDR2 YYNGEE. Trimming took 0 bases from V and 0 from J, leaving 7 bases between them. The CDR3 has 14 amino acids. The CDR3 region has the DNA TGTGCCAGCAGCGTAGAATTAATCTCCTACGAGCAGTACTTC. Protein product: CASSVELISYEQYF.

V gene TRBV6-1 combines with J gene TRBJ1-1; D gene unclear. CDR1 and CDR2 (germline): MNHNS, SASEGT. The CDR3 covers 13 residues. The ends were cut back, 7 bases at V and 3 bases at J, with 12 bases in the middle. CDR3 in amino acids: CASIGGWDTEAFF. CDR3 bases: TGTGCCAGCATAGGAGGGTGGGACACTGAAGCTTTCTTT.

The chain links TRBV10-3 to TRBJ2-1; tentatively, D is TRBD2 (6 bases). Germline V gene sequence: CDR1 ENHRY, CDR2 SYGVKD. V was clipped by 0 bases and J by 8 bases, with 11 bases between them. The CDR3 contains 14 residues. The CDR3 DNA reads TGTGCCATCAGTGAGTCGGGAGGACGGGATGAGCAGTTCTTC. Protein product: CAISESGGRDEQFF.

The V call is TRBV15, the J call TRBJ1-3; D not resolved. The CDR3 sequence is 16 residues long. Deletions cut 0 bases from V and 0 bases from J, with 9 bases between. Germline V gives CDR1 LNHNV, CDR2 YYDKDF (reference sequence). CDR3 sequence (DNA): TGTGCCACCAGCAGAGATTGGCAGGTCTCTGGAAACACCATATATTTT. It specifies CATSRDWQVSGNTIYF. The variable domain in full, with the rest retrieved from reference TRBV15 and TRBJ1-3, is DAMVIQNPRYQVTQFGKPVTLSCSQTLNHNVMYWYQQKSSQAPKLLFHYYDKDFNNEADTPDNFQSRRPNTSFCFLDIRSPGLGDTAMYLCATSRDWQVSGNTIYFGEGSWLTVV.